One sample yielded the 10 T cell receptor beta chains listed below, sequenced in a study of T cell changes during pregnancy in multiple sclerosis. TCRdb keeps only in-frame clones here, not all; method: immunoSEQ multiplex PCR. The sample carries about 40,000 clones, roughly 94% recorded once. The sample was peripheral blood, taken in the third trimester of pregnancy. The receptor set was obtained from a female donor with multiple sclerosis, enrolled in a pregnancy study.

The chain links TRBV5-1 to TRBJ2-7, with TRBD1 identical over 9 bases. The CDR3 length is 15 residues. Germline V gives CDR1 SGHRS, CDR2 YFSETQ. Trimming cost V 3 bases and J 4 bases; bases outside gene matches: 8. This CDR3 is CASSSSGTGIYEQYF. The CDR3 DNA reads TGCGCCAGCAGCTCCTCCGGGACAGGGATATACGAGCAGTACTTC.

The genes are TRBV5-8 and TRBJ2-7; TRBD2 is a possible D gene (5 bases). CDR1 SGHTS and CDR2 YDEGEE come from the germline V gene. This CDR3 is built from 14 residues. V gave up 2 bases and J gave up 3 bases, with 12 bases separating them. In nucleotides, the CDR3 is TGTGCCAGCAGCTTACGACCGGGGAACTACGAGCAGTACTTC. This codes for CASSLRPGNYEQYF.

The rearrangement links TRBV13 to TRBJ2-7; D may be TRBD1 (6 bases). Germline V gives CDR1 PRHDT, CDR2 FYEKMQ (reference sequence). Trimming took 5 bases from V and 3 from J, leaving 11 bases between them. This CDR3 has 13 residues. CDR3 sequence: CASSLWTVYEQYF. CDR3 in DNA: TGTGCCAGCAGCCTATGGACAGTCTACGAGCAGTACTTC.

J is TRBJ1-1 and V is TRBV6-5; TRBD1 matches 7 bases. V dropped 4 bases and J dropped 1; count of bases not matched to a gene: 3. This CDR3 is built from 14 residues. CDR1 is MNHEY, CDR2 SVGAGI, per germline. This CDR3 reads CASSLQGRNTEAFF. DNA for the CDR3: TGTGCCAGCAGTTTACAGGGGAGGAACACTGAAGCTTTCTTT.

Details on this clone: Other DNA sequences of this sample code for an identical CDR3. The chain combines TRBV18 with TRBJ1-4; no clear D gene. The V gene lost 3 bases and the J gene lost 0 bases, with 5 bases spanning the gap. The germline gives CDR1 KGHSH, CDR2 LQKENI. The CDR3 has 14 residues. CDR3 in DNA: TGTGCCAGCTCACCGACTGCAACTAATGAAAAACTGTTTTTT. This encodes CASSPTATNEKLFF.

V is TRBV7-9 and J is TRBJ2-6; unclear D gene. The V gene lost 2 bases and the J gene lost 0 bases, with 11 bases spanning the gap. This CDR3 is built from 17 residues. Germline V gene data show CDR1 as SEHNR and CDR2 as FQNEAQ (reference sequence). The CDR3 bases are TGTGCCAGCAGCTTATGGCGGCCCGTCTCTGGGGCCAACGTCCTGACTTTC. Translating gives CASSLWRPVSGANVLTF.

The V call is TRBV29-1, the J call TRBJ2-3; perhaps TRBD2 as D (6 bases). CDR3 length: 13 residues. CDR1 is SQVTM and CDR2 is ANQGSEA in the germline V gene. Trimming removed 4 bases from V and 3 bases from J, with 11 bases in between. The CDR3 DNA reads TGCAGCGTTGTGGGGGACTCGACAGATACGCAGTATTTT. Its protein product is CSVVGDSTDTQYF.

The CDR3 DNA sequence: TGTGCCAGCAGCGTAGTAGGGGACTCCTACAATGAGCAGTTCTTC. This gives the protein CASSVVGDSYNEQFF. The chain recombines TRBV9 with TRBJ2-1; tentatively, D is TRBD1 (5 bases). Trimming took 0 bases from V and 0 from J, leaving 7 bases between them. The CDR3 covers 15 residues. CDR1 and CDR2 (germline): SGDLS, YYNGEE.

The chain combines TRBV6-4 with TRBJ2-1; 9 nucleotides align to TRBD2. V shed 8 bases, J shed 3 bases, and the junction held 8 bases outside the gene matches. Looked up from germline, CDR1 is MRHNA and CDR2 is SNTAGT. This CDR3 is built from 15 residues. This CDR3 is CASSVRAGGYNEQFF. The DNA of the CDR3 is TGTGCCAGCTCAGTCCGAGCGGGAGGCTACAATGAGCAGTTCTTC.

This clone was recorded only once. The rearrangement uses TRBV27 and TRBJ2-2; D possibly corresponds to TRBD1 (5 bases). Germline V gives CDR1 MNHEY, CDR2 SMNVEV (reference sequence). V was clipped by 8 bases and J by 5 bases, with 18 bases between them. The CDR3 covers 15 residues. CDR3: CASAQGNIKTGELFF. The CDR3 region has the DNA TGTGCCAGCGCGCAGGGAAATATTAAGACCGGGGAGCTGTTTTTT.